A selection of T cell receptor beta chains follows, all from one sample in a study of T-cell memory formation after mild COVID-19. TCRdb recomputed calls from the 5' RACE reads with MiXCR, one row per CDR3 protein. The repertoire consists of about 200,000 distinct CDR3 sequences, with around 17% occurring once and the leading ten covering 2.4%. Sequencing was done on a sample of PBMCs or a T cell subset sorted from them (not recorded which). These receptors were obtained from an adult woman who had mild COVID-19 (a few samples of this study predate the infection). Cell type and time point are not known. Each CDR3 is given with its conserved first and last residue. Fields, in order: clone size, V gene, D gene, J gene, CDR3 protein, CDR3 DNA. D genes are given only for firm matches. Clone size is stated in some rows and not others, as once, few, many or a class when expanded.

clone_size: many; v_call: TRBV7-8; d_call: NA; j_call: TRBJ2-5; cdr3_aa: CASSPPREETQYF; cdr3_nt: TGTGCCAGCAGCCCACCGAGAGAGGAGACCCAGTACTTC
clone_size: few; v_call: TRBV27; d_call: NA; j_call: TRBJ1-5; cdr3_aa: CASSSAGRFNQPQHF; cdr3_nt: TGTGCCAGCAGTTCGGCCGGAAGATTCAATCAGCCCCAGCATTTT
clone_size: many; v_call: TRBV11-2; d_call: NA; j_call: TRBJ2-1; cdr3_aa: CASSLMSRGGAYNEQFF; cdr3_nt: TGTGCCAGCAGCTTAATGTCAAGGGGAGGCGCCTACAATGAGCAGTTCTTC
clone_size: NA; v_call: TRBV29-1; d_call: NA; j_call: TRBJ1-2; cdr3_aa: CSVSRSYGYTF; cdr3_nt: TGCAGCGTCTCGCGGTCCTATGGCTACACCTTC
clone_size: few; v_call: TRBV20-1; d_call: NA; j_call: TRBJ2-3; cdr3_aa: CSAVSGLGTDTQYF; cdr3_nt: TGCAGTGCGGTTAGCGGCCTTGGCACAGATACGCAGTATTTT
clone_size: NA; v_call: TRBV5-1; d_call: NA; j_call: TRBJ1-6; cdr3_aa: CASRTANSPLHF; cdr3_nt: TGCGCCAGCAGGACAGCAAATTCACCCCTCCACTTT
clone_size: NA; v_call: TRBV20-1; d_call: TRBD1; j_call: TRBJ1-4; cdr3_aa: CSGDREGEKLFF; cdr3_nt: TGTTCGGGGGACAGGGAAGGTGAAAAACTGTTTTTT
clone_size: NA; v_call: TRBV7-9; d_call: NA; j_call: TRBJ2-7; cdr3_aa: CASSPEVTGRLFEQYF; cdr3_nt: TGTGCCAGCAGCCCTGAAGTGACAGGGAGGTTGTTCGAGCAGTACTTC
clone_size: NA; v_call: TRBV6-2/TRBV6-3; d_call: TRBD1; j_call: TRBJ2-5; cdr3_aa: CASSYSRGGEDWETQYF; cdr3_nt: TGTGCCAGCAGTTACTCGAGAGGGGGCGAGGATTGGGAGACCCAGTACTTC
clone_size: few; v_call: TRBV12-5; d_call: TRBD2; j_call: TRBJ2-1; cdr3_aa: CASGFISGGAGEQFF; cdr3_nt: TGTGCTAGTGGTTTCATTTCCGGGGGGGCCGGTGAGCAGTTCTTC
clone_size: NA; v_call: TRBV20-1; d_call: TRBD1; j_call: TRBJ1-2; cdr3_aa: CSARRGQGTSYGYTF; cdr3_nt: TGCAGTGCTAGACGGGGACAGGGGACCTCCTATGGCTACACCTTC
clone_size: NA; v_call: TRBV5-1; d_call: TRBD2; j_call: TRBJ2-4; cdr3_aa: CASSRLATSGGADGKNLQYF; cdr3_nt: TGCGCCAGCAGCCGATTAGCGACTAGCGGGGGGGCCGACGGCAAAAACCTTCAGTACTTC
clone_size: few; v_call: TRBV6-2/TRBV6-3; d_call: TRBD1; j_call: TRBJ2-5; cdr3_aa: CASSGQGTTPQYF; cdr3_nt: TGTGCCAGCAGTGGACAGGGCACCACGCCCCAGTACTTC
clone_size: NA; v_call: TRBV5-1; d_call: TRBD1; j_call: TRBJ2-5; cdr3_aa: CASSPIGQGTQETQYF; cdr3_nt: TGCGCCAGCAGCCCCATAGGACAGGGGACCCAAGAGACCCAGTACTTC
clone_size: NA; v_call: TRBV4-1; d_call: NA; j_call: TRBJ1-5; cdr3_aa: CASSRDSYSNQPQHF; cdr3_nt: TGCGCCAGCAGCCGAGACAGTTATAGCAATCAGCCCCAGCATTTT
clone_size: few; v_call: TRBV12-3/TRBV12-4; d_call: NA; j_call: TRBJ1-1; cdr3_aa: CASILRLEAFF; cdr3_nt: TGTGCCAGCATCCTGAGACTAGAAGCTTTCTTT
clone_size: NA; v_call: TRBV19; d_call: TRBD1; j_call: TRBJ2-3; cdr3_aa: CASSAGTGPDTQYF; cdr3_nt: TGTGCCAGTAGTGCCGGGACAGGGCCAGATACGCAGTATTTT
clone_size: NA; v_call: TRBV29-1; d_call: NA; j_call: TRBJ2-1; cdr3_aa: CSVESYNEQFF; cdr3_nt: TGCAGCGTTGAATCCTACAATGAGCAGTTCTTC
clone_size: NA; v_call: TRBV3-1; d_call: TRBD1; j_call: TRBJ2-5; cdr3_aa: CASSLSVGTGGFETQYF; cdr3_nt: TGTGCCAGCAGCCTAAGCGTTGGGACAGGGGGATTTGAGACCCAGTACTTC
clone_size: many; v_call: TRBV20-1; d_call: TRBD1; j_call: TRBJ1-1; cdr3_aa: CSARQGRMNTEAFF; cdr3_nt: TGCAGTGCAAGACAGGGAAGGATGAACACTGAAGCTTTCTTT
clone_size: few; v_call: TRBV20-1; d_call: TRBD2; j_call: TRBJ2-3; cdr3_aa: CSATTSGGVRDTQYF; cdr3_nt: TGCAGTGCTACGACTAGCGGGGGTGTAAGAGATACGCAGTATTTT
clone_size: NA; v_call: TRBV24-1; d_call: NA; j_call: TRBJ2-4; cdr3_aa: CATSEGGGLGAKNIQYF; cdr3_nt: TGTGCCACCAGTGAAGGAGGGGGATTAGGAGCCAAAAACATTCAGTACTTC
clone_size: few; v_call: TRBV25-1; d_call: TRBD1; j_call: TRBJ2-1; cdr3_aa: CASSATPGQGSGGIYNEQFF; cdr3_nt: TGTGCCAGCAGTGCCACTCCGGGACAGGGTAGCGGTGGGATATACAATGAGCAGTTCTTC
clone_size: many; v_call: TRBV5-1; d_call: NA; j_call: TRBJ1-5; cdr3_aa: CASSLDSNQPQHF; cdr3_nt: TGCGCCAGCAGCTTGGATAGCAATCAGCCCCAGCATTTT
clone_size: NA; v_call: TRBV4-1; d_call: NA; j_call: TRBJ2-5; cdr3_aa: CASSRDPRETQYF; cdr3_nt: TGCGCCAGCAGCCGCGACCCGAGAGAGACCCAGTACTTC
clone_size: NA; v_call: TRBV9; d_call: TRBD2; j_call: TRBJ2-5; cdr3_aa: CASSPLGGYQETQYF; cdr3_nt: TGTGCCAGCAGTCCTCTGGGGGGGTACCAAGAGACCCAGTACTTC
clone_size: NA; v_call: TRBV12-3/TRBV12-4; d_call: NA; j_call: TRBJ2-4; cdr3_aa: CASSLEPKAKNIQYF; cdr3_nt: TGTGCCAGCAGTTTAGAACCGAAAGCCAAAAACATTCAGTACTTC